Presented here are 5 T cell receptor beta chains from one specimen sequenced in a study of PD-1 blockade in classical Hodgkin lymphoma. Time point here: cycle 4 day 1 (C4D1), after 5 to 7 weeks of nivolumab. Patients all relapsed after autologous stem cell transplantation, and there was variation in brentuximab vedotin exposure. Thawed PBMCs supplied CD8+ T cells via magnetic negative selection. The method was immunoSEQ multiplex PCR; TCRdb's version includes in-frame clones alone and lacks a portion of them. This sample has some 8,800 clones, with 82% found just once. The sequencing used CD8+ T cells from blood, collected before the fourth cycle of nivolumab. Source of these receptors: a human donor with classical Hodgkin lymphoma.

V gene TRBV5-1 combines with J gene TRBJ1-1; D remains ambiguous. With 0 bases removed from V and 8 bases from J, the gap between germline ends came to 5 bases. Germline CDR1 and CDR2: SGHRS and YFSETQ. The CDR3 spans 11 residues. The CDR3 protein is CASSLDREAFF. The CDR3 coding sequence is TGCGCCAGCAGCTTGGACAGAGAAGCTTTCTTT. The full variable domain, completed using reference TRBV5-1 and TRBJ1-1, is KAGVTQTPRYLIKTRGQQVTLSCSPISGHRSVSWYQQTPGQGLQFLFEYFSETQRNKGNFPGRFSGRQFSNSRSEMNVSTLELGDSALYLCASSLDREAFFGQGTRLTVV.

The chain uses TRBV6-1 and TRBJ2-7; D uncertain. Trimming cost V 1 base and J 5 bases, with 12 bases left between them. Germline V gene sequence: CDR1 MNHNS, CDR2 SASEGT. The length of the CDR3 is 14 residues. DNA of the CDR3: TGTGCCAGCAGTGAAGTAGTGGCGAAGGACGAGCAGTACTTC. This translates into CASSEVVAKDEQYF.

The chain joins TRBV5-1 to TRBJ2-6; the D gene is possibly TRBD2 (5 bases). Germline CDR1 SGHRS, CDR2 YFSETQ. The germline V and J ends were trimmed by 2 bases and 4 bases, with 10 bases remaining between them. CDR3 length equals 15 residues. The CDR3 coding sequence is TGCGCCAGCAGCTTCGAGGGTGCAGGGGCCAACGTCCTGACTTTC. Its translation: CASSFEGAGANVLTF.

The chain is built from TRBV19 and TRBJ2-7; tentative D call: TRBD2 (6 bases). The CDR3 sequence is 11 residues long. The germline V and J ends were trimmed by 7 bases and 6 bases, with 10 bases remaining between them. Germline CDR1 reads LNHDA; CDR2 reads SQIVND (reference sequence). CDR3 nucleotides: TGTGCCAGTACGGAGGGGCCCGAGCAGTACTTC. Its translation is CASTEGPEQYF.

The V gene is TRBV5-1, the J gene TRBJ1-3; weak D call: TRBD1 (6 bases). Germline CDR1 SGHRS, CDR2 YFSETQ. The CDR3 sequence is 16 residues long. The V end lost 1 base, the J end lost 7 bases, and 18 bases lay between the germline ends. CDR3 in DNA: TGCGCCAGCAGCTTGAGTGACCCGACAGGCCGGAACACCATATATTTT. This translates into CASSLSDPTGRNTIYF.